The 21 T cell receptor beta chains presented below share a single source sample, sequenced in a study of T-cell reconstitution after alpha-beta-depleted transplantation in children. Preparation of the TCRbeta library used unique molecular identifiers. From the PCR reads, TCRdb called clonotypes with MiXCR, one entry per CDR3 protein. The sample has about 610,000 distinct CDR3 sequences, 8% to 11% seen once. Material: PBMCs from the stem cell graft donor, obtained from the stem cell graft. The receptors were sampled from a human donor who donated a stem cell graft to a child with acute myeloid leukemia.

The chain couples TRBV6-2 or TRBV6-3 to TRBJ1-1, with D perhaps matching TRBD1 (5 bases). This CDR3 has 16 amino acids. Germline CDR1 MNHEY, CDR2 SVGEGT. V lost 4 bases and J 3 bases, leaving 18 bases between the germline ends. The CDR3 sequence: CASSSAGRQGHTEAFF. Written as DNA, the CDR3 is TGTGCCAGCAGTTCCGCAGGACGTCAGGGCCACACTGAAGCTTTCTTT.

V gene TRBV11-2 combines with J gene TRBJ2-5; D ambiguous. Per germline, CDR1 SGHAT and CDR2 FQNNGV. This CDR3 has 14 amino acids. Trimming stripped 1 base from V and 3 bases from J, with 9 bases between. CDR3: CASSLGWGKETQYF. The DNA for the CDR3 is TGTGCCAGCAGCTTAGGTTGGGGTAAAGAGACCCAGTACTTC.

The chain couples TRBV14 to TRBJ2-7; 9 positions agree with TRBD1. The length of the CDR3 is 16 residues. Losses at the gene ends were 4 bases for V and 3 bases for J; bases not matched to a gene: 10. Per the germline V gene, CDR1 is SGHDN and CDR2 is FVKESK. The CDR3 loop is CASSPLGTGKNYEQYF. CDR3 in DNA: TGTGCCAGCAGCCCCTTAGGGACAGGGAAGAACTACGAGCAGTACTTC. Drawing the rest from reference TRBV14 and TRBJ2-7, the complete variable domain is EAGVTQFPSHSVIEKGQTVTLRCDPISGHDNLYWYRRVMGKEIKFLLHFVKESKQDESGMPNNRFLAERTGGTYSTLKVQPAELEDSGVYFCASSPLGTGKNYEQYFGPGTRLTVT.

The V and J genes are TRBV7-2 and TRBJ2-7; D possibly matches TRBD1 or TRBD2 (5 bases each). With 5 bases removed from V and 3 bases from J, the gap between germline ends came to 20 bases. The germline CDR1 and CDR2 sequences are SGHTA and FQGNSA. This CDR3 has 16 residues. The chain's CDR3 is CASSPRAGRADYEQYF. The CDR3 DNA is TGTGCCAGCAGCCCCCGCGCAGGGCGGGCTGACTACGAGCAGTACTTC.

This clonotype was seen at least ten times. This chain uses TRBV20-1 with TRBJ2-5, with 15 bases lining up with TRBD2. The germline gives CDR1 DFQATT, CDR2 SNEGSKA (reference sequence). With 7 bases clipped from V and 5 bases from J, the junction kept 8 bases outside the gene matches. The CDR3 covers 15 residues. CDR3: CSVRTSGRAWETQYF. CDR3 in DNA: TGCAGTGTCCGGACTAGCGGGAGGGCCTGGGAGACCCAGTACTTC.

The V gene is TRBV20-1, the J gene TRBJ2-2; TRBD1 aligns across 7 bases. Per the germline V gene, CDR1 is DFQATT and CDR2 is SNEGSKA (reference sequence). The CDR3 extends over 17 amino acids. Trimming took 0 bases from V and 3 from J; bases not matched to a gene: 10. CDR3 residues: CSARDEQGPPDTGELFF. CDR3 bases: TGCAGTGCTAGAGATGAACAGGGGCCTCCGGACACCGGGGAGCTGTTTTTT.

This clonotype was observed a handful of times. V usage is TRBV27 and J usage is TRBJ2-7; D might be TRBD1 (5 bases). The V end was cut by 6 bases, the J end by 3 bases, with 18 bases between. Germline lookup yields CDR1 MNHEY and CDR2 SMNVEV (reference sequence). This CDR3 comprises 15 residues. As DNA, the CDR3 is TGTGCCAGCAGCAGTCCCCAAAGGGGAAACTACGAGCAGTACTTC. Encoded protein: CASSSPQRGNYEQYF.

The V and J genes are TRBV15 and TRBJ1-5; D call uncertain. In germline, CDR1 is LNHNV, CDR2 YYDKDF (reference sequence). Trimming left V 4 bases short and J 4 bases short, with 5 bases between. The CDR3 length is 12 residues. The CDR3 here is CATSIPNQPQHF. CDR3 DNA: TGTGCCACCAGCATCCCGAATCAGCCCCAGCATTTT.

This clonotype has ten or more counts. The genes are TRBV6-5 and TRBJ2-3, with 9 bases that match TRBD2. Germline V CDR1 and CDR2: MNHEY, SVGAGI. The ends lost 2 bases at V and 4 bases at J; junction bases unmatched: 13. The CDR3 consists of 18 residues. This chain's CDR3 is CASSYPTDSGRQPDTQYF. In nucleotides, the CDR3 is TGTGCCAGCAGTTACCCAACCGATAGCGGGAGACAGCCAGATACGCAGTATTTT.

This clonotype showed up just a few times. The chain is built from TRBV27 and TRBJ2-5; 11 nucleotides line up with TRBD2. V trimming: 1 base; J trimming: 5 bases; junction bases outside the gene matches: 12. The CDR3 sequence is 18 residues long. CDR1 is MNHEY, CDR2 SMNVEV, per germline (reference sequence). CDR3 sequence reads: CASSLYPSGLAVLETQYF. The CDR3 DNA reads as TGTGCCAGCAGTTTATACCCCTCGGGACTAGCGGTGCTGGAGACCCAGTACTTC.

The CDR3 reads CASSSWTEGTQYF. For the CDR3, the DNA is TGTGCCAGCAGCTCGTGGACAGAGGGGACCCAGTACTTC. J is TRBJ2-5 and V is TRBV7-3, with D perhaps matching TRBD1 (6 bases). This CDR3 region has 13 residues. V lost 4 bases and J lost 7, with 13 bases in between. Germline assignment: CDR1 SGHTA and CDR2 FQGTGA.

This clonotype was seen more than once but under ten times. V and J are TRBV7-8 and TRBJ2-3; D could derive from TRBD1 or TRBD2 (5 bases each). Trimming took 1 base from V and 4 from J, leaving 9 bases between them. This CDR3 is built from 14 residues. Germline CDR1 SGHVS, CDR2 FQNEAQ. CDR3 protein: CASSLERGADTQYF. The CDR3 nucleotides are TGTGCCAGCAGCTTAGAGAGAGGGGCAGATACGCAGTATTTT.

Here the CDR3 reads CASSKGPSQNIQYF. The CDR3 nucleotides read TGTGCCAGCAGCAAGGGACCGTCCCAAAACATTCAGTACTTC. V and J are TRBV6-1 and TRBJ2-4; the D call may be TRBD1 or TRBD2 (5 bases each). The CDR3 sequence is 14 residues long. Germline CDR1 MNHNS, CDR2 SASEGT. The V end was cut by 6 bases, the J end by 5 bases, with 14 bases between.

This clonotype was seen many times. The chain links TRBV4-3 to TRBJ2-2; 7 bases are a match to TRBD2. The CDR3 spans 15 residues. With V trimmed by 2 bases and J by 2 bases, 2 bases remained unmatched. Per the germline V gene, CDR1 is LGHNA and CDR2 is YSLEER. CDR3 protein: CASSQPSGNTGELFF. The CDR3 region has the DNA TGCGCCAGCAGCCAACCTAGCGGTAACACCGGGGAGCTGTTTTTT.

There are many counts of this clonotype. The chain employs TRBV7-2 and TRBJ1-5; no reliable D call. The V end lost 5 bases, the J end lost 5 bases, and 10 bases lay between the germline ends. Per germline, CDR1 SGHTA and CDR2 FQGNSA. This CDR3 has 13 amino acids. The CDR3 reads CASSPSPDQPQHF. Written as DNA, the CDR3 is TGTGCCAGCAGCCCAAGCCCTGATCAGCCCCAGCATTTT.

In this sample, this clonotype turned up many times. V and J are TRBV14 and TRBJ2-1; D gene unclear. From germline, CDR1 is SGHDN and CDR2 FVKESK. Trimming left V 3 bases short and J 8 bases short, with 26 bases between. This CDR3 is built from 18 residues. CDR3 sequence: CASSHEPGNPLQYYEQFF. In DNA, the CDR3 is TGTGCCAGCAGCCACGAACCGGGTAACCCTCTCCAGTATTATGAGCAGTTCTTC.

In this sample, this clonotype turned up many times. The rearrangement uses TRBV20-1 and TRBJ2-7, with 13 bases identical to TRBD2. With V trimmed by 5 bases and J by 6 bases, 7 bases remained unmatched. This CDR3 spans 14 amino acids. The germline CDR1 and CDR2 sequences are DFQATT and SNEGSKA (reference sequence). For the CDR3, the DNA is TGCAGTGCTGCCGGGACTAGCGGGATGGTCGAGCAGTACTTC. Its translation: CSAAGTSGMVEQYF.

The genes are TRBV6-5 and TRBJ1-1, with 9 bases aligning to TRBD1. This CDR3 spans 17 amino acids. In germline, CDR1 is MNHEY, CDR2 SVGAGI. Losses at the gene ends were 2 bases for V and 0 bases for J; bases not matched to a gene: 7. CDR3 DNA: TGTGCCAGCAGTTACCGGTCACAGGGGGCGTTGAACACTGAAGCTTTCTTT. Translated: CASSYRSQGALNTEAFF.

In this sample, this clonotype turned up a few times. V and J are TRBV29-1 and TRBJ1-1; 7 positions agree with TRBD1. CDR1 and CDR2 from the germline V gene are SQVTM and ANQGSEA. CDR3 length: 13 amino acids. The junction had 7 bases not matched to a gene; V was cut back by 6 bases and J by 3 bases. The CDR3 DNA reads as TGCAGCGTAGGTCTAGACAGGGACACTGAAGCTTTCTTT. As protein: CSVGLDRDTEAFF.

The CDR3 loop reads CASMGYGYTF. The CDR3 nucleotides read TGTGCCAGTATGGGATATGGCTACACCTTC. This chain connects TRBV19 to TRBJ1-2; no definite D call. CDR1 LNHDA and CDR2 SQIVND come from the germline V gene (reference sequence). V dropped 7 bases and J dropped 5 bases, with 5 bases sitting between them. The CDR3 runs 10 residues.

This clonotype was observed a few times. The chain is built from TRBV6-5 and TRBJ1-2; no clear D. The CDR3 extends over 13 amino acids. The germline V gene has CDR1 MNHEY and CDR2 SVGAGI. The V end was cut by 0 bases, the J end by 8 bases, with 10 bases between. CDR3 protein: CASSYSSVMGYTF. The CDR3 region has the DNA TGTGCCAGCAGTTACTCGAGCGTAATGGGCTACACCTTC.